This T cell receptor beta chain was captured by sequencing in a study of PD-L1 blockade in urothelial cancer. In the study overall: Blood was evaluated 3 weeks (second dose) and 6 weeks after therapy began. T cells numbered a median of around 140,000 in the blood samples.

Stated time point: pretreatment peripheral blood. Each patient's cancer was a locally advanced or metastatic urothelial carcinoma. Samples were collected from each patient before treatment and during treatment. Each patient gave between 1 and 8 of them in total. Sequencing used immunoSEQ multiplex PCR; TCRdb keeps in-frame clones, though not all of them. The sample carries approximately 90,000 clones, roughly 84% recorded once. This clone was seen more than once but under ten times. Germline CDR1 SGHRS, CDR2 YFSETQ. This CDR3 is 13 amino acids long. With V trimmed by 4 bases and J by 6 bases, 4 bases remained unmatched.

This sample comprised PBMCs, obtained around atezolizumab (anti-PD-L1) treatment. The receptor comes from a man between 60 and 70 years old with urothelial cancer. The genes are TRBV5-1 and TRBJ2-7; 10 bases match TRBD1. The CDR3 is CASSPDRGVEQYF. The CDR3 DNA follows: TGCGCCAGCAGCCCGGACAGGGGGGTCGAGCAGTACTTC.